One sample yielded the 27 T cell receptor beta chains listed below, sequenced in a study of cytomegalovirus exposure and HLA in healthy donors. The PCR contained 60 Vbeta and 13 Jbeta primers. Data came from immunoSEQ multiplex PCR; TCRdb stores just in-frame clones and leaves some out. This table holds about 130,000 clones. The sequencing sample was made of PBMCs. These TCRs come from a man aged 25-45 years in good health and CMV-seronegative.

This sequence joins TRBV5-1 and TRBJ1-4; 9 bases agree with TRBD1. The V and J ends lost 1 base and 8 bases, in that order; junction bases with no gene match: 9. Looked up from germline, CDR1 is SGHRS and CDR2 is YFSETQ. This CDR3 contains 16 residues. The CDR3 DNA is TGCGCCAGCAGCTTGCGGGACAGGGCCGGCGCGGAAAAACTGTTTTTT. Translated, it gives CASSLRDRAGAEKLFF.

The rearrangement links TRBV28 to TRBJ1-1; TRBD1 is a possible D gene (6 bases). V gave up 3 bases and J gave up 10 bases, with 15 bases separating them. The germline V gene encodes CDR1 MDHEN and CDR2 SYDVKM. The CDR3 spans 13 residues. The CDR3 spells CASSFHRGGPAFF. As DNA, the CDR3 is TGTGCCAGCAGTTTCCATCGGGGGGGGCCAGCTTTCTTT.

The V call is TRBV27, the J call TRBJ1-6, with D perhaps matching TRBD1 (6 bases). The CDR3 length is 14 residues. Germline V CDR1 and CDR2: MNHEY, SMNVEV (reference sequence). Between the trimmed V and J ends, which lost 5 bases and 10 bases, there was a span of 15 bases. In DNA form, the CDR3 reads TGTGCCAGCAGTCGACAGGTTCGAGAATCACCCCTCCACTTT. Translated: CASSRQVRESPLHF.

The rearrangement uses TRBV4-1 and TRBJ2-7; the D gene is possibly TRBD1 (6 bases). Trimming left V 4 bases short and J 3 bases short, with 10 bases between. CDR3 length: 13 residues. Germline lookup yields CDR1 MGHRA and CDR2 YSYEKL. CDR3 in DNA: TGCGCCAGCAGCCGGACAGAAGACTACGAGCAGTACTTC. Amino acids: CASSRTEDYEQYF.

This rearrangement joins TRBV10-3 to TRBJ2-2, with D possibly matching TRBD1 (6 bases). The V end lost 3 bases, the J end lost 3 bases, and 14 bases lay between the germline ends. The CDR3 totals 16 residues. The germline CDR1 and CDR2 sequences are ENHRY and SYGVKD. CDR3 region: CAISDRRDTYTGELFF. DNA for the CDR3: TGTGCCATCAGTGATCGCCGGGACACCTACACCGGGGAGCTGTTTTTT.

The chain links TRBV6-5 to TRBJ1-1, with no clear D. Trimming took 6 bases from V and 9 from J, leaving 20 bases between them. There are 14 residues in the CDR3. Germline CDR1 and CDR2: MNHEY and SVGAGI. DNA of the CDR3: TGTGCCAGCAGGACGGGGAACAGCCAAACCCAAGCTTTCTTT. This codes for CASRTGNSQTQAFF.

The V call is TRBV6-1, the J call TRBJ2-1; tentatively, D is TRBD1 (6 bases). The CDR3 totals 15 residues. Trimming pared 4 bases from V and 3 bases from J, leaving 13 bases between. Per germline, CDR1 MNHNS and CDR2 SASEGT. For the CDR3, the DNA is TGTGCCAGCAGTGTGAGTGTAGGGGGCTACAATGAGCAGTTCTTC. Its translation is CASSVSVGGYNEQFF.

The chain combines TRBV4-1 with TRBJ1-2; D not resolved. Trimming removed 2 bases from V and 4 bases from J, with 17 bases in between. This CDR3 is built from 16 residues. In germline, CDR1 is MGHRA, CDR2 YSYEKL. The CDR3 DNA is TGCGCCAGCAGCCAAAGCCCCCACGGGGAGGGCTATGGCTACACCTTC. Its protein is CASSQSPHGEGYGYTF.

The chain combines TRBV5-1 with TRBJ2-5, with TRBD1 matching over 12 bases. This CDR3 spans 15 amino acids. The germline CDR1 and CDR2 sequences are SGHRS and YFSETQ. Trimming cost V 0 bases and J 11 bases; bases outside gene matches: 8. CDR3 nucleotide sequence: TGCGCCAGCAGCTTGGCGGGACAGGGGGCTCAGGAGCAGTACTTC. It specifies CASSLAGQGAQEQYF.

The CDR3 reads CASSSNRLITDTQYF. CDR3 bases: TGTGCCAGCAGTAGTAACAGGTTGATCACAGATACGCAGTATTTT. The chain carries TRBV28 and TRBJ2-3, with a tentative D call TRBD1 (5 bases). The germline CDR1 and CDR2 sequences are MDHEN and SYDVKM. Trimming took 5 bases from V and 2 from J, leaving 14 bases between them. CDR3 size: 15 residues.

The chain's CDR3 is CASSWVSLEREGIGELFF. CDR3 DNA: TGCGCCAGCAGCTGGGTTTCCTTGGAGCGGGAGGGGATCGGGGAGCTGTTTTTT. This rearrangement joins TRBV5-1 to TRBJ2-2; 10 bases line up with TRBD2. Germline loops: CDR1 SGHRS, CDR2 YFSETQ. V dropped 3 bases and J dropped 7; count of bases not matched to a gene: 15. CDR3 length: 18 amino acids. Looking up the rest from reference TRBV5-1 and TRBJ2-2 gives the full variable domain: KAGVTQTPRYLIKTRGQQVTLSCSPISGHRSVSWYQQTPGQGLQFLFEYFSETQRNKGNFPGRFSGRQFSNSRSEMNVSTLELGDSALYLCASSWVSLEREGIGELFFGEGSRLTVL.

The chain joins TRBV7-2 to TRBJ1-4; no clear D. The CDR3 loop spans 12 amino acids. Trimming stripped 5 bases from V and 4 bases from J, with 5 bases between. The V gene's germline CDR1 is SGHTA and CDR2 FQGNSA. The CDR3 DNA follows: TGTGCCAGCAGCCTTCTTAATGAAAAACTGTTTTTT. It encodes CASSLLNEKLFF. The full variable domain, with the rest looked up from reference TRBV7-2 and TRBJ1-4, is GAGVSQSPSNKVTEKGKDVELRCDPISGHTALYWYRQSLGQGLEFLIYFQGNSAPDKSGLPSDRFSAERTGGSVSTLTIQRTQQEDSAVYLCASSLLNEKLFFGSGTQLSVL.

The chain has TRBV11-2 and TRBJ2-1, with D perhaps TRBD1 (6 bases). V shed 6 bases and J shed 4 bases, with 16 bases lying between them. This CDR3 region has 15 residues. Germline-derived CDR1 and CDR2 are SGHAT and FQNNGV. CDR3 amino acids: CASRGVRGRYNEQFF. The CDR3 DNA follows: TGTGCCAGCAGAGGCGTCAGGGGAAGGTACAATGAGCAGTTCTTC.

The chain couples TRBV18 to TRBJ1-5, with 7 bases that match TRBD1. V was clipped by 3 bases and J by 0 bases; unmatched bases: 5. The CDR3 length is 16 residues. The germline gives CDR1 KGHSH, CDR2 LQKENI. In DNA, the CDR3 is TGTGCCAGCTCACCTACGGGACAGTATAGCAATCAGCCCCAGCATTTT. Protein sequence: CASSPTGQYSNQPQHF. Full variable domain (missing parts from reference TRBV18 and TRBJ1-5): NAGVMQNPRHLVRRRGQEARLRCSPMKGHSHVYWYRQLPEEGLKFMVYLQKENIIDESGMPKERFSAEFPKEGPSILRIQQVVRGDSAAYFCASSPTGQYSNQPQHFGDGTRLSIL.

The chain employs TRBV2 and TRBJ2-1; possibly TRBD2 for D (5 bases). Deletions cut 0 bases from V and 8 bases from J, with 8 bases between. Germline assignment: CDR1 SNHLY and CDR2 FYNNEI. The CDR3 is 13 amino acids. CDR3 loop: CASSEAGEYEQFF. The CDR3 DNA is TGTGCCAGCAGTGAAGCGGGAGAGTATGAGCAGTTCTTC.

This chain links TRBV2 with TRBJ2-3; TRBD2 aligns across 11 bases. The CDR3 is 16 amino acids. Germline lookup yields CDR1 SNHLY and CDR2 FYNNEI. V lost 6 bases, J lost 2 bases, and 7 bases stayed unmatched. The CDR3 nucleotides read TGTGCCAGCAGAGTTGGACTAGCGGGCCACACAGATACGCAGTATTTT. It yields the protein CASRVGLAGHTDTQYF.

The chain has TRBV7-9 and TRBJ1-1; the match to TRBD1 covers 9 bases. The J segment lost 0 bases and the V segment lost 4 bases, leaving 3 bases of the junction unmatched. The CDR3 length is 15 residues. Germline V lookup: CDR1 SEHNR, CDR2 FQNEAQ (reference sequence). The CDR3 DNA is TGTGCCAGCAGCTCCGGACAGGGGTTGAACACTGAAGCTTTCTTT. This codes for CASSSGQGLNTEAFF.

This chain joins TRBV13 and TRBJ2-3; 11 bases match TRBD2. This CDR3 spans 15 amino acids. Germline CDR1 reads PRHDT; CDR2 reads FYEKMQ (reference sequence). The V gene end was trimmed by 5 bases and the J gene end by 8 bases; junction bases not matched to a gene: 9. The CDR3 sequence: CASSLEASGRLTQYF. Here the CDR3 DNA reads TGTGCCAGCAGCCTAGAGGCTAGCGGGAGGCTTACGCAGTATTTT.

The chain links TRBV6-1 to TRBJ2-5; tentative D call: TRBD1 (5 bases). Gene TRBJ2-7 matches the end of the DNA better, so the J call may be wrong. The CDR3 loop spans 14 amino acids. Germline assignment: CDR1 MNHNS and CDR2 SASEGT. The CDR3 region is CASTWGATSYEQYF. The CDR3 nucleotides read TGTGCCAGCACATGGGGCGCGACTTCCTACGAGCAGTACTTC.

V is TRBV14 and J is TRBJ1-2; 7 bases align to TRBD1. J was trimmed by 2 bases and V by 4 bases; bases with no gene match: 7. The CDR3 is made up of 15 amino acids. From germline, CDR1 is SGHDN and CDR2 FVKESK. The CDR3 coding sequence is TGTGCCAGCAGCCCTTGGAGGGGGCCCAACTATGGCTACACCTTC. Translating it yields CASSPWRGPNYGYTF.

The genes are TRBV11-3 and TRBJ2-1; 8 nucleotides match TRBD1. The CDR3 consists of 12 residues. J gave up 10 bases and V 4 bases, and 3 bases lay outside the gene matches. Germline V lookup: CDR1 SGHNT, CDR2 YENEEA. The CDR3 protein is CASSSTGDEQFF. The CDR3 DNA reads TGTGCCAGCAGCTCGACAGGGGACGAGCAGTTCTTC.

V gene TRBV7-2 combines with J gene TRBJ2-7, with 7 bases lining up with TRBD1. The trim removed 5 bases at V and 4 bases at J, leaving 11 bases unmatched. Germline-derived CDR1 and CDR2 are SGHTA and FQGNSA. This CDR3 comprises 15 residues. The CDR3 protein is CASSLQQGIGYEQYF. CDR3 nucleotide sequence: TGTGCCAGCAGCCTCCAACAGGGGATTGGGTACGAGCAGTACTTC.

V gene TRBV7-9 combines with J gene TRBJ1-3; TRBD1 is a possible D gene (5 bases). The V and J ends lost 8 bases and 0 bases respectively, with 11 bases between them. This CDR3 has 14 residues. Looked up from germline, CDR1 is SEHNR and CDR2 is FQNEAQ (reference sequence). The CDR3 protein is CASQGRSSGNTIYF. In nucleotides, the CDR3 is TGTGCCAGCCAGGGCAGGAGCTCTGGAAACACCATATATTTT.

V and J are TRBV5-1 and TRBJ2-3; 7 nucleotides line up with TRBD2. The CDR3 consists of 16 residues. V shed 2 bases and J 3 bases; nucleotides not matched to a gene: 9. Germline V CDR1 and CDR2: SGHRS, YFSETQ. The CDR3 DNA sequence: TGCGCCAGCAGCTTATGGAGACTAGCCGGGACAGATACGCAGTATTTT. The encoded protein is CASSLWRLAGTDTQYF.

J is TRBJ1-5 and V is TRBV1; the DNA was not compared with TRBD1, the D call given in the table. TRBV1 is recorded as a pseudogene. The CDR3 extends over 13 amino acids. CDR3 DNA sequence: TGCACCAACTTAACAGGGTCCAATCAGCCCCAGCATTTT. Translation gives CTNLTGSNQPQHF.

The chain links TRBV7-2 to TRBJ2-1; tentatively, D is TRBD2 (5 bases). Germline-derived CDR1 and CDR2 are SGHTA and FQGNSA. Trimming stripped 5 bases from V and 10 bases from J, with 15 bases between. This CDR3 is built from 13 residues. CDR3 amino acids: CASSLTRGEEQFF. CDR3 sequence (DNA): TGTGCCAGCAGCCTTACTAGAGGCGAGGAGCAGTTCTTC.

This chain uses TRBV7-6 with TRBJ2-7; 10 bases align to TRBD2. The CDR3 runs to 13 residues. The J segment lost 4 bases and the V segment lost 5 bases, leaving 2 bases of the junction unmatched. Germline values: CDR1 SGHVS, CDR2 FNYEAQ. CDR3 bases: TGTGCCAGCAGCCCGACTAGCGGGTACGAGCAGTACTTC. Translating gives CASSPTSGYEQYF. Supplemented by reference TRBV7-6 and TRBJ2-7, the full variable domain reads GAGVSQSPRYKVTKRGQDVALRCDPISGHVSLYWYRQALGQGPEFLTYFNYEAQQDKSGLPNDRFSAERPEGSISTLTIQRTEQRDSAMYRCASSPTSGYEQYFGPGTRLTVT.